This entry describes one TCR beta chain. What it binds is unknown. The data are from a study of early T cells in non-severe SARS-CoV-2 infection. Study overall: Chains stayed unpaired after sequencing of bulk RNA from unsorted whole blood.

Individual cDNA molecules carried attached unique molecular identifiers. Using its own MiXCR run on the 5' RACE reads, TCRdb lists one record per CDR3 protein. The sample shows approximately 66,000 distinct CDR3 sequences, roughly 13% of them seen only once. General study results and limits: The study's VDJdb matching favored anti-spike CD8 responses and missed private and CD4 specificities.

From germline, CDR1 is SNHLY and CDR2 FYNNEI. V was pared by 5 bases and J by 6 bases, with 6 bases of the junction left unmatched. The CDR3 is 14 amino acids. Sequenced material: whole blood. The TCR was taken from an adult who was a healthcare worker with PCR-confirmed SARS-CoV-2 infection or an uninfected control (not recorded which). The rearrangement uses TRBV2 and TRBJ1-3, with 8 bases that match TRBD1. The CDR3 bases are TGTGCCAGCAGTCCAGGGGGCAACGAAAACACCATATATTTT. It translates to CASSPGGNENTIYF.